Listed below are T cell receptor beta chains from one sample, sequenced in a study of cytomegalovirus exposure and HLA in healthy donors. Sequenced by immunoSEQ multiplex PCR; TCRdb stores in-frame clones only, minus some. The sample shows 130,000 or so clones, over 75% of them seen only once. Specimen: PBMCs. All receptors derive from a man between 35 and 55 years old in good health and CMV-seronegative. Each CDR3 is given with its conserved first and last residue.

TRBV13	CASSLHTEGRSFF
TRBV5-1	CASSLWTSGGTDTQYF
TRBV19	CASSSRTGGSSGNTIYF
TRBV7-9	CASKDRGSHTEAFF
TRBV4-2	CASSPNRVNSPLHF
TRBV18	CASSLLQGYGYTF
TRBV29-1	CSQGGITQETQYF
TRBV10-2	CASSELISEQYF
TRBV28	CASSLNPLGGGDF
TRBV7-2	CASSETGFRLETQYF
TRBV18	CASSPPAGGRSGEQFF
TRBV28	CASSWTGVRGYTF
TRBV27	CATQAGTNTGELFF
TRBV19	CASSPPGTGAPHEQYF
TRBV11-3	CASSSGEYNEQFF
TRBV27	CASSSRPGTGEQTQYF
TRBV7-2	CASSLLAGSSSYNEQFF
TRBV6-4	CASDRGLAGHYNEQFF
TRBV6-1	CASSVLWGDGGNEQFF
TRBV7-9	CASSLPGDGNTIYF
TRBV7-9	CASSRTGGQPQHF
TRBV5-1	CASSPFVGELFF
TRBV6-5	CASTDRSDSVRQYF
TRBV6-5	CASYGPGFNYGYTF
TRBV6-1	CASSGHKTNEKLFF
TRBV2	CASSEALRENGYTF
TRBV2	CASSATGTSSNTGELFF
TRBV5-1	CASSLDYREQFF
TRBV18	CASSPYKRETQYF
TRBV7-2	CASSLSVPQPQHF
TRBV14	CASSRQNGELFF
TRBV4-3	CASSQGPGEYEQYF
TRBV19	CASSQAYYGYTF
TRBV19	CASSRGSDYEQYF
TRBV6-5	CASSYAGTSGAYEQYF
TRBV5-6	CASSLQGGQYF
TRBV5-1	CASSPGTSGSSGVAKNSQYF
TRBV7-2	CASSPSGGSNQPQHF
TRBV7-2	CASSGQGSGETQYF
TRBV30	CAWSVRQGAEGYTF
TRBV2	CASSVTRKETQYF
TRBV30	CAWRVDRDGGYTF
TRBV5-1	CASSLVQGYEQYF
TRBV7-3	CASSFAGSTGELFF
TRBV27	CASSFQGRDQPQHF
TRBV7-9	CASSSDSRGMRPSNEQFF
TRBV7-2	CASSSILRGGSEQYF
TRBV11-2	CASSSGSRPNEKLFF
TRBV11-2	CASSLIYRGTEGPGELFF
TRBV7-9	CASSGAVYNEQFF
TRBV4-3	CASSQDRVGGQPQHF